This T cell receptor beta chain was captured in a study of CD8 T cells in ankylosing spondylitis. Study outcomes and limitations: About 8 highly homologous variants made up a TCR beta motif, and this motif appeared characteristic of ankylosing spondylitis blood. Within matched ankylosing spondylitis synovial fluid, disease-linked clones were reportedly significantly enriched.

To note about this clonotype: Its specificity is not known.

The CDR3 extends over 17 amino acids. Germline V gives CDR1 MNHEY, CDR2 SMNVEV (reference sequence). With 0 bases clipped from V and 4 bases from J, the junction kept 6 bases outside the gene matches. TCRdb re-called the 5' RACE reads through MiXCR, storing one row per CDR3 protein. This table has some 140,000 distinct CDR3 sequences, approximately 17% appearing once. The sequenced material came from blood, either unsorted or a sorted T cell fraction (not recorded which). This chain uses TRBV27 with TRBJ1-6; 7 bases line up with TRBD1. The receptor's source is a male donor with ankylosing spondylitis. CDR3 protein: CASSLSLLGQYNSPLHF. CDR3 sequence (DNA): TGTGCCAGCAGTTTATCCCTTCTGGGACAGTATAATTCACCCCTCCACTTT.